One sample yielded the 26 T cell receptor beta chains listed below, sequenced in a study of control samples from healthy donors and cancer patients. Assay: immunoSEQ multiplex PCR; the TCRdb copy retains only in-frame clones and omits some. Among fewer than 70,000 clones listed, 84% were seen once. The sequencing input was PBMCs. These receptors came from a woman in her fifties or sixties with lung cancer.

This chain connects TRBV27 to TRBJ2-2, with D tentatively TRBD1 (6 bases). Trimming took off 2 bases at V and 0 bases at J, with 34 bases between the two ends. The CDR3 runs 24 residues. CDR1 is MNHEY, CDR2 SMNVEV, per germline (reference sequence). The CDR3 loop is CASSLLPTGISPMYASTNTGELFF. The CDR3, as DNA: TGTGCCAGCAGTTTACTCCCTACAGGGATATCCCCTATGTATGCCTCAACGAACACCGGGGAGCTGTTTTTT.

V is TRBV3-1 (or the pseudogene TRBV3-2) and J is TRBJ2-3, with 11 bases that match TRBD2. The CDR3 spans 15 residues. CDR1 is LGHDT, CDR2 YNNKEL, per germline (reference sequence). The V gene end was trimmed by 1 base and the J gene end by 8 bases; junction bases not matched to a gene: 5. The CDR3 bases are TGTGCCAGCAGCCAAGGTCGGCTAGCGGGGGGTACGCAGTATTTT. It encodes CASSQGRLAGGTQYF.

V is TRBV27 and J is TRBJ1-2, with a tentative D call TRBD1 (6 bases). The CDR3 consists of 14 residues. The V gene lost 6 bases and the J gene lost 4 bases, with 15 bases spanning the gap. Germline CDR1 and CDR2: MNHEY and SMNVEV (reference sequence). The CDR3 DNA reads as TGTGCCAGCAGCTCCGACAGGCGAGGCTATGGCTACACCTTC. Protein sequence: CASSSDRRGYGYTF.

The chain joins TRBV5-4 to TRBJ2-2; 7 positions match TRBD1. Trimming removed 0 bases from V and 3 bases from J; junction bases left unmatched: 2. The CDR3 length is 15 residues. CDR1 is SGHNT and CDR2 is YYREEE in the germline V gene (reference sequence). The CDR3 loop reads CASSLETGYTGELFF. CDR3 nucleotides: TGTGCCAGCAGCTTGGAGACAGGGTACACCGGGGAGCTGTTTTTT.

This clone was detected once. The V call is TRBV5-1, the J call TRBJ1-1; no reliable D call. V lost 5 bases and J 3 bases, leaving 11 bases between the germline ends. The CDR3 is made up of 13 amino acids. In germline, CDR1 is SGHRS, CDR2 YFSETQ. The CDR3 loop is CASSYGPDTEAFF. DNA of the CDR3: TGCGCCAGCAGTTACGGACCAGACACTGAAGCTTTCTTT.

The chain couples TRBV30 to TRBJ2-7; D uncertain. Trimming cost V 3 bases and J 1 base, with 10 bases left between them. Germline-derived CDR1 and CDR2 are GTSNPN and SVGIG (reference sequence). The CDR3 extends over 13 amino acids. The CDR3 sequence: CAWSQKMSYEQYF. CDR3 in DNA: TGTGCCTGGAGCCAGAAAATGTCCTACGAGCAGTACTTC. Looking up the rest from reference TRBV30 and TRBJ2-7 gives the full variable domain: SQTIHQWPATLVQPVGSPLSLECTVEGTSNPNLYWYRQAAGRGLQLLFYSVGIGQISSEVPQNLSASRPQDRQFILSSKKLLLSDSGFYLCAWSQKMSYEQYFGPGTRLTVT.

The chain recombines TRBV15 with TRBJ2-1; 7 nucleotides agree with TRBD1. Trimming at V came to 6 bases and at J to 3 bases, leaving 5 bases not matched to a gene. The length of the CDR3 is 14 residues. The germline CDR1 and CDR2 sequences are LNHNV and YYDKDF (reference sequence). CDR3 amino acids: CATSGRDSYNEQFF. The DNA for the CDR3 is TGTGCCACCAGTGGCCGGGACAGCTACAATGAGCAGTTCTTC.

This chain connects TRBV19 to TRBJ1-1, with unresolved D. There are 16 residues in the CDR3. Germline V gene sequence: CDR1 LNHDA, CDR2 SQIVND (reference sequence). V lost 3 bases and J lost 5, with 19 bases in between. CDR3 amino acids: CASSIFSRWSETEAFF. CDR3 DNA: TGTGCCAGTAGTATTTTCTCCCGGTGGTCTGAAACTGAAGCTTTCTTT.

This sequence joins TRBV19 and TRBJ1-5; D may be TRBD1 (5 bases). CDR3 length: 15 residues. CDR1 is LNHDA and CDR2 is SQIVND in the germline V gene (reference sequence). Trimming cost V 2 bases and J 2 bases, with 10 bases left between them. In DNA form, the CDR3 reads TGTGCCAGTAGTATAAAGTGGGACGGCAATCAGCCCCAGCATTTT. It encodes CASSIKWDGNQPQHF. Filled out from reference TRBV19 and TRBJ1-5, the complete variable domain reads DGGITQSPKYLFRKEGQNVTLSCEQNLNHDAMYWYRQDPGQGLRLIYYSQIVNDFQKGDIAEGYSVSREKKESFPLTVTSAQKNPTAFYLCASSIKWDGNQPQHFGDGTRLSIL.

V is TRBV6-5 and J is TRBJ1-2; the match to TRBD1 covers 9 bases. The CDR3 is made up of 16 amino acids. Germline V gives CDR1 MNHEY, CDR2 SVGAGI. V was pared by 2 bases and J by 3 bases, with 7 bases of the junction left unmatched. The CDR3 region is CASSYGQGRLDYGYTF. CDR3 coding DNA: TGTGCCAGCAGTTACGGACAGGGGAGGTTAGACTATGGCTACACCTTC.

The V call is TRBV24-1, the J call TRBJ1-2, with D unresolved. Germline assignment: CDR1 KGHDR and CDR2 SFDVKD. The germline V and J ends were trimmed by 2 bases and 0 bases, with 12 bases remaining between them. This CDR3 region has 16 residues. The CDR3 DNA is TGTGCCACCAGTGATTCAGGAACAGAAGCTAACTATGGCTACACCTTC. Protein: CATSDSGTEANYGYTF.

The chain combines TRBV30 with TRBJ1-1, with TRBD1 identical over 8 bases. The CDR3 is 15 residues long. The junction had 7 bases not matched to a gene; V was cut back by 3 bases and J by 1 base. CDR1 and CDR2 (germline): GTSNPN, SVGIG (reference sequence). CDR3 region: CAWSHRGWQNTEAFF. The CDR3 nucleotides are TGTGCCTGGAGCCACAGGGGGTGGCAGAACACTGAAGCTTTCTTT.

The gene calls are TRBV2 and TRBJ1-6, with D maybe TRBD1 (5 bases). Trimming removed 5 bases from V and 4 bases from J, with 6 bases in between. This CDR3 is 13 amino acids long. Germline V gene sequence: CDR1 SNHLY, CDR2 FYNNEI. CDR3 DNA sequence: TGTGCCAGCAGTCAGGGATATAATTCACCCCTCCACTTT. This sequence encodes CASSQGYNSPLHF.

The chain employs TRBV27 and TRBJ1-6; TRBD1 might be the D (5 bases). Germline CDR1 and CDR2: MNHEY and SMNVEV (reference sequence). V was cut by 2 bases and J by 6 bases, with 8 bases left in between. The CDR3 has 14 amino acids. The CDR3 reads CASSLGQPNSPLHF. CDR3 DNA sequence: TGTGCCAGCAGTTTAGGACAACCTAATTCACCCCTCCACTTT.

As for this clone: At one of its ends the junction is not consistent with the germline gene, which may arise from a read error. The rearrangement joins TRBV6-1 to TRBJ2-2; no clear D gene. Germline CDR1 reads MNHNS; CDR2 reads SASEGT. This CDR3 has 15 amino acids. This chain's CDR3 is CANSESLGYTGELFF. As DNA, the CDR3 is TGTGCCAACAGTGAATCCCTCGGGTACACCGGGGAGCTGTTTTTT.

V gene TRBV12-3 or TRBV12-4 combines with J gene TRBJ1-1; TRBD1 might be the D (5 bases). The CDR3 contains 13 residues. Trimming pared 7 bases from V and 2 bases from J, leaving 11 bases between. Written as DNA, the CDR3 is TGTGCCAGCACAGGGACTGCTAACACTGAAGCTTTCTTT. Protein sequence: CASTGTANTEAFF.

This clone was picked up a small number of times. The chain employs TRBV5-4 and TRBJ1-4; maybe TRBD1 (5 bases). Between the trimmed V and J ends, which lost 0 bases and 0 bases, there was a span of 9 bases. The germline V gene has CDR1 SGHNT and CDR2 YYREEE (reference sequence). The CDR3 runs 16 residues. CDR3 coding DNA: TGTGCCAGCAGCTTGGGGGGCACTGCAACTAATGAAAAACTGTTTTTT. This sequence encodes CASSLGGTATNEKLFF.

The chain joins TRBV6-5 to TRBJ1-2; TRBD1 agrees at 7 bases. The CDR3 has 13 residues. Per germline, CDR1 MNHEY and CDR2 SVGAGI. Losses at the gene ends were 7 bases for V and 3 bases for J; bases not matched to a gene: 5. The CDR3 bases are TGTGCCAGCAATTTCCAGGGGGACTATGGCTACACCTTC. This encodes CASNFQGDYGYTF.

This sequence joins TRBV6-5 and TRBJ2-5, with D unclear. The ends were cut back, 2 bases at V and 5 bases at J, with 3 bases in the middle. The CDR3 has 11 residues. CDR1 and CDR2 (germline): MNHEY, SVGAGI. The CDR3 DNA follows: TGTGCCAGCAGTTACAGGGAGACCCAGTACTTC. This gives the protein CASSYRETQYF.

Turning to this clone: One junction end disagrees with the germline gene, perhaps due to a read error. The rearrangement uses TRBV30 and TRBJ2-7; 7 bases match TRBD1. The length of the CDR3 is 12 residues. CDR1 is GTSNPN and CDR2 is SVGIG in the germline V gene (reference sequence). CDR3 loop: CAWSRQGVGVNF. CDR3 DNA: TGTGCCTGGAGTCGGCAGGGGGTCGGTGTGAACTTC.

CDR3 in DNA: TGTGCCAGTAGTGGGGATGCTGTCGGGGGATCCTACGAGCAGTACTTC. Its protein is CASSGDAVGGSYEQYF. This chain joins TRBV19 and TRBJ2-7; D possibly corresponds to TRBD2 (6 bases). Per germline, CDR1 LNHDA and CDR2 SQIVND (reference sequence). Trimming removed 5 bases at V and 1 base at J, with 18 bases between. There are 16 residues in the CDR3.

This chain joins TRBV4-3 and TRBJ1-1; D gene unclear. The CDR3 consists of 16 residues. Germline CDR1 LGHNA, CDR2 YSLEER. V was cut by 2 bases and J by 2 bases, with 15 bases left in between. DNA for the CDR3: TGCGCCAGCAGCCAATCCTATGCCGTTTCTAACACTGAAGCTTTCTTT. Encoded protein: CASSQSYAVSNTEAFF.

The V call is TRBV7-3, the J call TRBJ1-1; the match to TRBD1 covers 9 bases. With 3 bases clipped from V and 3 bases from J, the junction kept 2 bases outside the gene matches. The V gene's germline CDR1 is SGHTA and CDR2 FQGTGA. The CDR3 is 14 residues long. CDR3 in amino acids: CASSLTGGDTEAFF. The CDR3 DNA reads TGTGCCAGCAGCTTGACAGGGGGTGACACTGAAGCTTTCTTT.

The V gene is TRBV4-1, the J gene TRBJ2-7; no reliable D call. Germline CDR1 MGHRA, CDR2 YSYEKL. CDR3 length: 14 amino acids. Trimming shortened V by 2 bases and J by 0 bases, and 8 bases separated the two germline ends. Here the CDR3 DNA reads TGCGCCAGCAGCCAAAGAAGCACCTCCTACGAGCAGTACTTC. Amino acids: CASSQRSTSYEQYF.

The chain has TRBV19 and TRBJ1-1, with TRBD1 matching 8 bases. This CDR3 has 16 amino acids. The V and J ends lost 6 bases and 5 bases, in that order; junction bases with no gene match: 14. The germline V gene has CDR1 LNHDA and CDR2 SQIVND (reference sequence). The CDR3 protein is CASRSGTGRGKTEAFF. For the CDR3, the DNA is TGTGCCAGTAGATCAGGGACAGGACGGGGGAAGACTGAAGCTTTCTTT. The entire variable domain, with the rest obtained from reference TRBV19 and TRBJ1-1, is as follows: DGGITQSPKYLFRKEGQNVTLSCEQNLNHDAMYWYRQDPGQGLRLIYYSQIVNDFQKGDIAEGYSVSREKKESFPLTVTSAQKNPTAFYLCASRSGTGRGKTEAFFGQGTRLTVV.

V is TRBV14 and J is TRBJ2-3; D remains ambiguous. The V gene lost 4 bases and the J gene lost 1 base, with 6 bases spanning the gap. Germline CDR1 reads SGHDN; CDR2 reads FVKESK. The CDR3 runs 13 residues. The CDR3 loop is CASSPDRTDTQYF. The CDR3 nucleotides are TGTGCCAGCAGCCCGGATCGCACAGATACGCAGTATTTT.